Described below is a single T cell receptor (beta chain) sequence and its context. As yet, its antigen is unknown. This sample is drawn from a study of shared clonotypes between healthy human individuals. At the level of the study: CD4 naive cells filled three plates per donor, CD4 memory three, CD8 naive two and CD8 memory one.

Whole-study results and caveats: Sequencing depth was predicted to influence how clonotypes are shared among donors.

CDR3 length equals 14 residues. The V and J ends lost 4 bases and 4 bases respectively, with 14 bases between them. CDR1 is SGHRS and CDR2 is YFSETQ in the germline V gene. A deep-level run was used for the assay. Only in-frame clones appear in the TCRdb table, and some are missing; sequencing was by immunoSEQ multiplex PCR. The sample yields nearly 2 million clones, about 95% seen once. Terminally differentiated effector memory CD45RA+ cells were left out of the naive CD8 fraction, which was CD45RO-negative and positively selected for CCR7. Sequencing was carried out using naive CD8+ T cells sorted from blood. V gene TRBV5-1 combines with J gene TRBJ1-1, with D tentatively TRBD1 (5 bases). The origin of this receptor is a man between 18 and 35 years old in good health. The CDR3 DNA reads as TGCGCCAGCAGCGGGGGATCGGGGGTCACTGAAGCTTTCTTT. Amino acid sequence: CASSGGSGVTEAFF.